These 14 T cell receptor beta chains originate from one sample sequenced in a study of control samples from healthy donors and cancer patients (dated by TCRdb to the early 2020s). The library was generated by the immunoSEQ multiplex PCR assay. TCRdb carries this immuneACCESS record with in-frame sequences only. Its versions omit some clonotypes, under half of them owing to an unresolved V gene in the studies checked, with the rest unexplained. The sample has just under 65,000 clones on record, 85% of them singletons. The ten largest account for roughly 5.1% of the sample. The sample taken for sequencing was blood. The receptors were gathered from a man in his forties in good health.

The chain employs TRBV7-9 and TRBJ1-4; 8 nucleotides align to TRBD1. Germline V gives CDR1 SEHNR, CDR2 FQNEAQ (reference sequence). This CDR3 region has 14 residues. V dropped 5 bases and J dropped 6; count of bases not matched to a gene: 5. Here the CDR3 reads CASSRDRTHEKLFF. The DNA of the CDR3 is TGTGCCAGCAGCCGGGACAGGACCCATGAAAAACTGTTTTTT.

The chain joins TRBV4-1 to TRBJ2-5; 9 nucleotides match TRBD1. Trimming at V came to 0 bases and at J to 5 bases, leaving 7 bases not matched to a gene. This CDR3 spans 16 amino acids. Germline assignment: CDR1 MGHRA and CDR2 YSYEKL. CDR3 loop: CASSQDQDRGSETQYF. The CDR3, as DNA: TGCGCCAGCAGCCAAGATCAAGACAGGGGGTCGGAGACCCAGTACTTC.

The V call is TRBV18, the J call TRBJ1-1; D remains ambiguous. Trimming left V 6 bases short and J 0 bases short, with 11 bases between. The CDR3 extends over 14 amino acids. Germline loops: CDR1 KGHSH, CDR2 LQKENI. CDR3 sequence reads: CASSPSGMNTEAFF. The CDR3 region has the DNA TGTGCCAGCTCCCCCTCCGGCATGAACACTGAAGCTTTCTTT.

The CDR3 spells CASSQRTGDSKLFF. CDR3 DNA sequence: TGTGCCAGCAGCCAACGGACAGGGGACTCAAAACTGTTTTTT. The J gene is TRBJ1-4, the V gene TRBV4-2; 9 nucleotides align to TRBD1. Germline V lookup: CDR1 LGHNA, CDR2 YNFKEQ. Losses at the gene ends were 2 bases for V and 10 bases for J; bases not matched to a gene: 5. This CDR3 is built from 14 residues.

The CDR3 is CASGNYDRGNTEAFF. The DNA for the CDR3 is TGTGCCAGCGGGAATTACGACAGGGGGAACACTGAAGCTTTCTTT. The J gene is TRBJ1-1, the V gene TRBV9, with 8 bases fitting TRBD1. V was clipped by 7 bases and J by 1 base; unmatched bases: 9. Per germline, CDR1 SGDLS and CDR2 YYNGEE. The CDR3 has 15 amino acids. Together with reference TRBV9 and TRBJ1-1, the CDR3 gives the full variable domain: DSGVTQTPKHLITATGQRVTLRCSPRSGDLSVYWYQQSLDQGLQFLIQYYNGEERAKGNILERFSAQQFPDLHSELNLSSLELGDSALYFCASGNYDRGNTEAFFGQGTRLTVV.

V and J are TRBV4-2 and TRBJ1-2; perhaps TRBD1 as D (5 bases). V was pared by 0 bases and J by 2 bases, with 7 bases between. CDR3 length: 14 amino acids. Germline CDR1 LGHNA, CDR2 YNFKEQ. DNA for the CDR3: TGTGCCAGCAGCCAAGAGCAGGGAAACTATGGCTACACCTTC. Its translation is CASSQEQGNYGYTF.

The J gene is TRBJ2-7, the V gene TRBV7-2, with TRBD2 matching over 9 bases. Germline V gene lookup returns CDR1 SGHTA and CDR2 FQGNSA. The J segment lost 3 bases and the V segment lost 5 bases, leaving 8 bases of the junction unmatched. This CDR3 is 15 amino acids long. CDR3: CASSPSSGNYYEQYF. The CDR3 nucleotides read TGTGCCAGCAGCCCTTCTAGCGGGAATTACTACGAGCAGTACTTC.

V gene TRBV4-2 combines with J gene TRBJ2-5, with 16 bases identical to TRBD2. CDR1 and CDR2 from the germline V gene are LGHNA and YNFKEQ. V lost 2 bases to trimming and J lost 5 bases; unmatched junction nucleotides: 8. The CDR3 runs 18 residues. CDR3 sequence reads: CASSQPGTSGRAVETQYF. The CDR3 DNA follows: TGTGCCAGCAGCCAACCTGGGACTAGCGGGAGGGCAGTGGAGACCCAGTACTTC.

The chain uses TRBV27 and TRBJ1-1; 8 positions agree with TRBD1. Trimming cost V 1 base and J 0 bases; bases outside gene matches: 28. Germline CDR1 and CDR2: MNHEY and SMNVEV (reference sequence). The CDR3 totals 24 residues. The CDR3 here is CASSLFGQVETGALQLIMNTEAFF. As DNA, the CDR3 is TGTGCCAGCAGTTTATTCGGACAGGTCGAGACAGGGGCTTTACAACTGATTATGAACACTGAAGCTTTCTTT.

The chain is built from TRBV7-6 and TRBJ2-4; TRBD1 matches 10 bases. J lost 4 bases, V lost 5 bases, and 8 bases had no gene match. Germline loops: CDR1 SGHVS, CDR2 FNYEAQ. This CDR3 has 16 residues. The CDR3 is CASSVTPGQGKNIQYF. The DNA of the CDR3 is TGTGCCAGCAGCGTCACCCCGGGACAGGGGAAAAACATTCAGTACTTC.

The chain has TRBV7-2 and TRBJ1-5; D perhaps matches TRBD1 (5 bases). CDR1 and CDR2 from the germline V gene are SGHTA and FQGNSA. This CDR3 spans 17 amino acids. Trimming stripped 5 bases from V and 3 bases from J, with 20 bases between. CDR3 nucleotides: TGTGCCAGCAGCCCCAACCCTGGGGGGGAGTCCAATCAGCCCCAGCATTTT. Translating gives CASSPNPGGESNQPQHF. The full variable domain, rest sourced from reference TRBV7-2 and TRBJ1-5, is GAGVSQSPSNKVTEKGKDVELRCDPISGHTALYWYRQSLGQGLEFLIYFQGNSAPDKSGLPSDRFSAERTGGSVSTLTIQRTQQEDSAVYLCASSPNPGGESNQPQHFGDGTRLSIL.

The chain links TRBV7-7 to TRBJ1-6; D is unresolved. Deletions cut 4 bases from V and 13 bases from J, with 14 bases between. Per the germline V gene, CDR1 is SSHAT and CDR2 is FNYEAQ (reference sequence). The CDR3 runs to 13 residues. As DNA, the CDR3 is TGTGCCAGCAGCTCTTCCAAGGATGGTCCCCTCCACTTT. This gives the protein CASSSSKDGPLHF.

The count of this clone is one. V is TRBV24-1 and J is TRBJ1-4; 7 nucleotides align to TRBD1. J lost 8 bases, V lost 1 base, and 6 bases had no gene match. Germline CDR1 and CDR2: KGHDR and SFDVKD. The CDR3 has 15 residues. CDR3 in DNA: TGTGCCACCAGTGATTTCCACAGGGGCGGCGAAAAACTGTTTTTT. This gives the protein CATSDFHRGGEKLFF.

J is TRBJ1-6 and V is TRBV25-1; D possibly corresponds to TRBD1 (5 bases). The CDR3 covers 15 residues. Trimming left V 3 bases short and J 10 bases short, with 16 bases between. Germline CDR1 and CDR2: MGHDK and SYGVNS. The CDR3 region is CASSDAGPRTSPLHF. The CDR3 DNA reads TGTGCCAGCAGTGATGCAGGGCCCCGGACCTCACCCCTCCACTTT.